A selection of T cell receptor beta chains follows, all from one sample in a study of Ad26.COV2.S vaccination and SARS-CoV-2 variants. Method: immunoSEQ multiplex PCR; TCRdb's copy keeps in-frame clones and lacks some. The sample shows 300,000 to 400,000 clones, 85% to 90% of them seen only once. Specimen: peripheral blood, collected in a trial of Ad26.COV2.S vaccine versus placebo. These TCRs come from a person aged 18-65 years who received the Ad26.COV2.S COVID-19 vaccine or a placebo. CDR3s include the opening cysteine and the closing phenylalanine or tryptophan. The D gene is left open where the match is weak. A row's size may be missing; if present it is once, few, many or a size class.

clone size	V gene	D gene	J gene	CDR3 protein	CDR3 DNA
-	TRBV5-6	TRBD1	TRBJ1-6	CASSGKQGVVLHF	TGTGCCAGCAGCGGCAAACAGGGGGTAGTTCTCCACTTT
once	TRBV6-6	-	TRBJ2-3	CASSTSSTGTDTQYF	TGTGCCAGCAGTACCTCTAGCACAGGCACAGATACGCAGTATTTT
-	TRBV7-8	-	TRBJ1-1	CASSLEQGGMNTEAFF	TGTGCCAGCAGCTTAGAACAGGGCGGAATGAACACTGAAGCTTTCTTT
-	TRBV27	-	TRBJ1-2	CASSSSRQVVLYGYTF	TGTGCCAGCAGCTCTTCGAGACAGGTCGTTCTCTATGGCTACACCTTC
-	TRBV14	-	TRBJ2-7	CASGQGRENYEQYF	TGTGCCAGCGGGCAGGGGCGGGAAAACTACGAGCAGTACTTC
-	TRBV5-5	TRBD1	TRBJ1-1	CASSWTGDTEAFF	TGTGCCAGCAGCTGGACAGGGGACACTGAAGCTTTCTTT
-	TRBV12-3/TRBV12-4	-	TRBJ2-7	CASSFRGREQYF	TGTGCCAGCAGTTTTCGAGGGAGGGAGCAGTACTTC
-	TRBV18	TRBD1	TRBJ2-7	CASSPRGGTGVHEQYF	TGTGCCAGCTCACCAAGGGGCGGGACAGGGGTCCACGAGCAGTACTTC
-	TRBV11-2	-	TRBJ1-1	CASSEWWGNTEAFF	TGTGCCAGCAGCGAGTGGTGGGGGAACACTGAAGCTTTCTTT
-	TRBV28	-	TRBJ2-1	CASSAGSPGQFF	TGTGCCAGCAGTGCGGGTTCTCCCGGGCAGTTCTTC
-	TRBV4-1	TRBD2	TRBJ2-1	CASSQVVAGVVNEQFF	TGCGCCAGCAGCCAAGTTGTAGCGGGAGTCGTCAATGAGCAGTTCTTC
-	TRBV4-1	-	TRBJ2-1	CASSQVYNEQFF	TGCGCCAGCAGCCAAGTTTACAATGAGCAGTTCTTC
-	TRBV5-1	-	TRBJ1-6	CASSPQGFYNSPLHF	TGCGCCAGCAGCCCCCAGGGGTTTTATAATTCACCCCTCCACTTT
-	TRBV9	-	TRBJ2-1	CASSVRGELYNEQFF	TGTGCCAGCAGCGTAAGGGGGGAACTCTACAATGAGCAGTTCTTC
-	TRBV10-3	-	TRBJ2-7	CAISDAANSYEQYF	TGTGCCATCAGTGATGCAGCTAACTCCTACGAGCAGTACTTC
-	TRBV6-2/TRBV6-3	-	TRBJ2-6	CASSPDRSGANVLTF	TGTGCCAGCAGCCCGGACCGCTCTGGGGCCAACGTCCTGACTTTC